This T cell receptor beta chain was profiled in a study of T cells in Graves' hyperthyroidism and ophthalmopathy. Regarding the study as a whole: Blood shared most expanded thyroid clonotypes above 0.001.

RNA transcripts yielded amplified TCR beta CDR3 regions. With the HTBI primer set, the TCR CDR3 went through a first round of RT-PCR. MiXCR, applied by TCRdb to the multiplex PCR reads, yields one record per CDR3 protein. The table shows hundreds of thousands of distinct CDR3 sequences, with around 15% occurring only once. Trimming at V came to 7 bases and at J to 7 bases, leaving 9 bases not matched to a gene. CDR1 is WNHNN and CDR2 is SYGVQD in the germline V gene (reference sequence). CDR3 length: 13 residues. This clonotype turned up a few times. The antigen is not known. The authors obtained PBMCs from roughly 10 ml of fresh peripheral blood.

The receptor comes from a woman in her thirties or forties with Graves' ophthalmopathy. The J gene is TRBJ1-1, the V gene TRBV10-1; 7 bases fit TRBD1. The sequencing sample was made of blood. The CDR3 sequence is CASNRGSFGEAFF. In DNA form, the CDR3 reads TGCGCCAGCAACAGGGGAAGTTTTGGTGAAGCTTTCTTT.